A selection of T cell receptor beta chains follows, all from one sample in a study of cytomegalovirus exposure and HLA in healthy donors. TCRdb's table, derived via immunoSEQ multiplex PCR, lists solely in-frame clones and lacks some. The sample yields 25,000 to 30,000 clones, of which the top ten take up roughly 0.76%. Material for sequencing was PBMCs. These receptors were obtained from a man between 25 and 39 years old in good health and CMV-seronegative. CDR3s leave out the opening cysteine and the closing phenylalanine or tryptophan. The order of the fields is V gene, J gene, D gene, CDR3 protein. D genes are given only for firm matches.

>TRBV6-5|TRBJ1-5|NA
ATRVSANLNQPQH
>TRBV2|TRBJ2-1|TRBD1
ASSERTGTNEQF
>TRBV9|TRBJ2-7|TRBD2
ASSVGLAGGAVEQY
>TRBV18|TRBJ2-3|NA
ASSPDGDTQY
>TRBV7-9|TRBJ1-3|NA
ASSRGGASGNTIY
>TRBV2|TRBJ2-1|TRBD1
ATSRDRGEQF
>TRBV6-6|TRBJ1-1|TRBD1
AVAGQLNTEAF
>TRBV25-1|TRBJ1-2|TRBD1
ASSPTGTYGYS
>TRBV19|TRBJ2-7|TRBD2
ASSRERGQAYEQY
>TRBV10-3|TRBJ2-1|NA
AISETGNEQF